This T cell receptor (beta chain) was observed in a study of shared clonotypes between healthy human individuals. This clone has more than one count but fewer than ten. Its antigen is undetermined. V lost 4 bases and J lost 5; bases outside the gene matches: 2. CDR3 length: 13 amino acids. Per the germline V gene, CDR1 is SNHLY and CDR2 is FYNNEI. Study conclusions and caveats: Naive subsets tended to show greater estimated richness than memory subsets. Generation probabilities of non-shared clonotypes were lower (relative to those shared by all four donors).

The assay was immunoSEQ multiplex PCR, and TCRdb's table has in-frame clones only and misses some. The sample holds some 1 million clones, around 74% seen once. The TCR sequence derives from a man younger than 30 in good health. This rearrangement joins TRBV2 to TRBJ1-2; 9 bases align to TRBD1. The sequencing input was memory CD4+ T cells sorted from blood. Subset in this sample: CD45RA-negative fraction. The CDR3 loop reads CASSAGTGYGYTF. The CDR3 DNA reads TGTGCCAGCAGTGCCGGGACAGGGTATGGCTACACCTTC.